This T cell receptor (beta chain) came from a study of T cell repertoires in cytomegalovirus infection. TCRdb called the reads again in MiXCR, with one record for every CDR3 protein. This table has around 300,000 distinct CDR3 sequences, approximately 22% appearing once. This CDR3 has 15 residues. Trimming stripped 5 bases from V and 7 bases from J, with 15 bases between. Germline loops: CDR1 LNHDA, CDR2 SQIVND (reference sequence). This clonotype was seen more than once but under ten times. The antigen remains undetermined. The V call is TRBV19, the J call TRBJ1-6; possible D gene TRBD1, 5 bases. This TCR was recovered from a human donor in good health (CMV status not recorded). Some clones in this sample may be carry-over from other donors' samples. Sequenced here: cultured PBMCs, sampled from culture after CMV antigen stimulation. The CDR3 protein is CASSPRGTLNSPLHF. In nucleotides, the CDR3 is TGTGCCAGTAGTCCGCGCGGGACCCTAAATTCACCCCTCCACTTT.